Below, 15 T cell receptor beta chains from the same sample are listed, as sequenced in a study of shared clonotypes between healthy human individuals. The method was immunoSEQ multiplex PCR; TCRdb's version includes in-frame clones alone and lacks a portion of them. The profile shows roughly 1,000,000 clones, about 80% of them singletons. Sequencing was carried out using memory CD4+ T cells from PBMCs. Regarding subset: CD45RA-negative fraction. The source is a man aged 18 to 35 in good health. Some clones in this sample may be carry-over from other donors' samples.

The rearrangement links TRBV7-2 to TRBJ2-2, with TRBD2 identical over 11 bases. V dropped 5 bases and J dropped 6; count of bases not matched to a gene: 5. The CDR3 covers 15 residues. CDR1 SGHTA and CDR2 FQGNSA come from the germline V gene. The DNA for the CDR3 is TGTGCCAGCAGCATGACTAGCGGGACAGCCGGGGAGCTGTTTTTT. This sequence encodes CASSMTSGTAGELFF.

This clone occurred once. The CDR3, as DNA: TGTGCCAGCTCACCACTCGAACAGGGGGCGAAACTGTTTTTT. Protein: CASSPLEQGAKLFF. The gene calls are TRBV18 and TRBJ1-4; 9 bases are shared with TRBD1. V was pared by 1 base and J by 11 bases, with 5 bases of the junction left unmatched. This CDR3 spans 14 amino acids. Per germline, CDR1 KGHSH and CDR2 LQKENI. The full variable domain, with the rest looked up from reference TRBV18 and TRBJ1-4, is NAGVMQNPRHLVRRRGQEARLRCSPMKGHSHVYWYRQLPEEGLKFMVYLQKENIIDESGMPKERFSAEFPKEGPSILRIQQVVRGDSAAYFCASSPLEQGAKLFFGSGTQLSVL.

The chain links TRBV7-3 to TRBJ2-2, with a possible D match to TRBD2 (5 bases). This CDR3 region has 16 residues. CDR1 is SGHTA, CDR2 FQGTGA, per germline. Trimming removed 5 bases from V and 0 bases from J, with 13 bases in between. In DNA form, the CDR3 reads TGTGCCAGCAGCCTTCTTGATAGCGCGAACACCGGGGAGCTGTTTTTT. As protein: CASSLLDSANTGELFF.

The CDR3 nucleotides read TGTGCCAGCAGCTTAGGAGTTGCGGGAGGAGACACCGGGGAGCTGTTTTTT. Its protein is CASSLGVAGGDTGELFF. V and J are TRBV11-2 and TRBJ2-2, with 8 positions matching TRBD2. Per germline, CDR1 SGHAT and CDR2 FQNNGV. The CDR3 length is 17 residues. After removal of 1 base from V and 3 bases from J, the junction contained 7 bases not matched to a gene.

This clone appeared a single time. The rearrangement uses TRBV19 and TRBJ2-7; either TRBD1 or TRBD2 may fit D (5 bases each). This CDR3 has 13 amino acids. Between the trimmed V and J ends, which lost 4 bases and 4 bases, there was a span of 11 bases. The germline CDR1 and CDR2 sequences are LNHDA and SQIVND (reference sequence). CDR3: CASSTGTSYEQYF. The CDR3, as DNA: TGTGCCAGTAGTACCGGGACGTCGTACGAGCAGTACTTC.

The table lists this clone with a few counts. The chain combines TRBV2 with TRBJ1-4, with D maybe TRBD1 (6 bases). V was pared by 2 bases and J by 2 bases, with 9 bases between. Germline V gene sequence: CDR1 SNHLY, CDR2 FYNNEI. The CDR3 sequence is 15 residues long. DNA of the CDR3: TGTGCCAGCAGTGAACGAGGGGGGACTAATGAAAAACTGTTTTTT. As protein: CASSERGGTNEKLFF.

V usage is TRBV28 and J usage is TRBJ2-7; a possible D gene is TRBD1 (7 bases). The germline V gene encodes CDR1 MDHEN and CDR2 SYDVKM. This CDR3 spans 14 amino acids. V was trimmed by 3 bases and J by 0 bases, leaving 9 bases between them. The CDR3, as DNA: TGTGCCAGCAGTTTCAGGGGGGTCTCCTACGAGCAGTACTTC. Its translation is CASSFRGVSYEQYF.

J is TRBJ1-2 and V is TRBV19, with D possibly being TRBD1 (5 bases). The CDR3 has 13 amino acids. The V gene lost 4 bases and the J gene lost 7 bases, with 13 bases spanning the gap. The germline CDR1 and CDR2 sequences are LNHDA and SQIVND (reference sequence). CDR3 region: CASSNQGVGGYTF. The CDR3 bases are TGTGCCAGTAGTAACCAGGGAGTCGGTGGCTACACCTTC.

The chain recombines TRBV28 with TRBJ2-1, with TRBD2 matching over 11 bases. The J segment lost 15 bases and the V segment lost 6 bases, leaving 19 bases of the junction unmatched. The CDR3 is 16 residues long. The germline gives CDR1 MDHEN, CDR2 SYDVKM. For the CDR3, the DNA is TGTGCCAGCAGCGGTGGCGCCGGGACTAGCGGAGCCCGCGGGTTCTTC. As protein: CASSGGAGTSGARGFF.

The chain employs TRBV6-6 and TRBJ2-1; 9 bases line up with TRBD1. CDR1 is MNHNY and CDR2 is SVGAGI in the germline V gene (reference sequence). The junction had 9 bases not matched to a gene; V was cut back by 6 bases and J by 9 bases. The CDR3 spans 14 residues. The CDR3 here is CASRSTGGGLEQFF. The DNA of the CDR3 is TGTGCCAGCAGGTCGACAGGGGGGGGTCTTGAGCAGTTCTTC.

This sequence joins TRBV27 and TRBJ2-1; D call uncertain. The CDR3 is 15 residues long. V gave up 4 bases and J gave up 6 bases, with 16 bases separating them. Looked up from germline, CDR1 is MNHEY and CDR2 is SMNVEV (reference sequence). In nucleotides, the CDR3 is TGTGCCAGCAGTTCACCATCGAAAGGAATCAATGAGCAGTTCTTC. Translating gives CASSSPSKGINEQFF.

The chain combines TRBV5-1 with TRBJ2-1, with a possible D match to TRBD2 (5 bases). Trimming left V 0 bases short and J 5 bases short, with 12 bases between. Germline V gene sequence: CDR1 SGHRS, CDR2 YFSETQ. The CDR3 length is 15 residues. The CDR3 DNA reads as TGCGCCAGCAGCTTGGGACCAACTAGAGACAATGAGCAGTTCTTC. Translating it yields CASSLGPTRDNEQFF.

The CDR3 nucleotides read TGTGCCAGCAGCCTATCGGGACAGGGGTGGCATGGAAACACCATATATTTT. This sequence encodes CASSLSGQGWHGNTIYF. This chain links TRBV7-3 with TRBJ1-3, with 10 nucleotides matching TRBD1. V shed 5 bases and J 3 bases; nucleotides not matched to a gene: 10. The CDR3 is made up of 17 amino acids. Germline lookup yields CDR1 SGHTA and CDR2 FQGTGA.

This clone was found a few times. The chain uses TRBV25-1 and TRBJ1-5; D gene unclear. Germline CDR1 reads MGHDK; CDR2 reads SYGVNS. V shed 2 bases and J shed 4 bases, with 3 bases lying between them. This CDR3 comprises 12 residues. The CDR3 DNA follows: TGTGCCAGCAGTGAACCTAATCAGCCCCAGCATTTT. Protein: CASSEPNQPQHF.

As to this clone: Germline is not matched at one junction end, which may reflect a read error. This chain uses TRBV19 with TRBJ2-4; 9 bases are a match to TRBD1. Germline V gene data show CDR1 as LNHDA and CDR2 as SQIVND (reference sequence). CDR3 size: 16 residues. This CDR3 is CASRGDRDLSRGIQHF. The CDR3 nucleotides are TGTGCCAGTAGGGGGGACAGGGACCTTTCCAGGGGCATTCAGCACTTC.